This entry concerns a single T cell receptor (beta chain). This clonotype was seen a few times. It lacks a known antigen. Per-base qualities were not stored, and no clone one base away is much larger. Receptor libraries were prepared by 5' RACE. Sequencing instrument: NextSeq 500. In the TCR library protocol, unique molecular identifiers were attached to individual cDNA molecules to correct for PCR bias and sequencing error. Sequencing covered both TCR alpha and beta chains, and within each sample the abundances of alpha and beta sequences were tightly co-correlated. The published analysis was carried out like this. Decombinator V4 was used to annotate TCR sequences for V gene, J gene and CDR3. TCRs were defined as expanded if a significant change between any two time points was detected under a Poisson model with p below 0.0001. TCR abundances were normalised to the total number of TCRs sequenced in each sample and reported as counts per million. TRAV1-2 paired with TRAJ12, TRAJ20 or TRAJ33 defined MAIT TCRs, while TRAV10 paired with TRAJ18 defined iNKT TCRs. A search of VDJdb, accessed on 1 November 2021, was run for TCRs annotated to CMV, EBV and SARS-CoV-2, with TCRs annotated for multiple antigens excluded. TCRdb took the public reads, trimmed them with fastp at Q25, ran MiXCR for clone calling and kept in-frame beta chains. Rows merge per CDR3 protein into single entries with the most common DNA and genes. Clone size and V and J calls follow TCRdb, not the original study. This sample has tens of thousands of distinct CDR3 sequences in its table, and 9% to 15% of those were observed once. The top ten constitute approximately 6.1% of the sample.

This specimen belongs to a study of early T cells in non-severe SARS-CoV-2 infection (dated by TCRdb to the early 2020s). At the level of the whole study: Bulk RNA from unsorted whole blood was used for TCR sequencing, so alpha and beta chains could not be paired.

At the junction V is shortened by 6 bases and J by 0 bases, with 17 bases in between. Spanning cysteine to phenylalanine, the CDR3 consists of 16 amino acids. Just CDR3 DNA is preserved here, 48 bases in frame from base 1. In the germline V gene, CDR1 corresponds to MNHEY and CDR2 to SVGEGT. Broad study findings and their caveats: Matching against VDJdb was skewed toward anti-spike CD8 responses, likely underestimated virus-specific expansions, and missed private and CD4 specificities.

A case-control design nested within a healthcare worker cohort in London, UK, was used, with weekly nasopharyngeal swab PCR tests and blood sampling performed. Healthcare workers were enrolled in the week of the UK lockdown, from 23 to 31 March 2020, and were followed every week for up to roughly 15 weeks. This sequence originates from an adult who was a healthcare worker with PCR-confirmed SARS-CoV-2 infection or an uninfected control (not recorded which). Sequenced sample: whole blood. This sequence uses TRBV6-2 or TRBV6-3 and TRBJ1-1, and the D gene may be TRBD1, 5 bases matching. This receptor carries the CDR3 CASSRGRLSMNTEAFF. The DNA reads as follows: TGTGCCAGCAGCCGGGGACGGTTATCCATGAACACTGAAGCTTTCTTT.